Below are 14 T cell receptor beta chains sequenced from a single sample in a study of T cells after yellow fever vaccination. TCRdb reprocessed the 5' RACE reads with MiXCR, giving one entry per CDR3 protein. The table has 300,000 to 350,000 distinct CDR3 sequences, 7% to 10% seen once; the top ten hold roughly 15%. Source: PBMCs, taken 35 to 50 days after the first yellow fever vaccination. Source of these receptors: a man aged 18 to 35 who received the YFV17D yellow fever vaccine.

This clonotype was recorded at least ten times. V gene TRBV20-1 combines with J gene TRBJ2-7, with TRBD1 identical over 8 bases. This CDR3 has 13 amino acids. Trimming took 2 bases from V and 3 from J; bases not matched to a gene: 3. The germline gives CDR1 DFQATT, CDR2 SNEGSKA (reference sequence). CDR3 nucleotide sequence: TGCAGTGCTAGACATACAGGGGGCTACGAGCAGTACTTC. Translation: CSARHTGGYEQYF.

The rearrangement uses TRBV5-8 and TRBJ2-7, with unresolved D. CDR3 length: 13 residues. The V and J ends lost 2 bases and 0 bases respectively, with 6 bases between them. Germline loops: CDR1 SGHTS, CDR2 YDEGEE. The CDR3 spells CASSFGRSYEQYF. CDR3 sequence (DNA): TGTGCCAGCAGCTTCGGGCGCTCCTACGAGCAGTACTTC. Combining the CDR3 with reference TRBV5-8 and TRBJ2-7 gives the whole variable domain EAGVTQSPTHLIKTRGQQATLRCSPISGHTSVYWYQQALGLGLQFLLWYDEGEERNRGNFPPRFSGRQFPNYSSELNVNALELEDSALYLCASSFGRSYEQYFGPGTRLTVT.

V usage is TRBV4-2 and J usage is TRBJ2-6, with no clear D. Germline lookup yields CDR1 LGHNA and CDR2 YNFKEQ. This CDR3 is 16 amino acids long. V gave up 0 bases and J gave up 0 bases, with 6 bases separating them. CDR3 region: CASSQDMYSGANVLTF. In nucleotides, the CDR3 is TGTGCCAGCAGCCAAGATATGTACTCTGGGGCCAACGTCCTGACTTTC.

The CDR3 region is CASSLVRANTEAFF. DNA for the CDR3: TGTGCCAGCAGCTTGGTACGAGCGAACACTGAAGCTTTCTTT. The V call is TRBV5-6, the J call TRBJ1-1; D is unresolved. Germline CDR1 is SGHDT and CDR2 is YYEEEE. The CDR3 runs to 14 residues. V was shortened by 0 bases and J by 1 base, with 7 bases between the two germline ends.

This clonotype was observed a few times. This chain links TRBV6-5 with TRBJ2-5, with 11 positions matching TRBD1. The V segment lost 2 bases and the J segment 5 bases; nucleotides outside the gene matches: 4. Germline V gene sequence: CDR1 MNHEY, CDR2 SVGAGI. The CDR3 is 15 residues long. CDR3 DNA: TGTGCCAGCAGTTACGGTGGGACAGGGGGGGAGACCCAGTACTTC. It translates to CASSYGGTGGETQYF.

This chain connects TRBV24-1 to TRBJ2-3, with D perhaps matching TRBD2 (6 bases). The CDR3 has 13 amino acids. Trimming cost V 6 bases and J 6 bases, with 12 bases left between them. The germline CDR1 and CDR2 sequences are KGHDR and SFDVKD. The CDR3 protein is CATSLRAGDTQYF. The CDR3 region has the DNA TGTGCCACCAGTCTCAGGGCGGGGGATACGCAGTATTTT.

The rearrangement links TRBV20-1 to TRBJ1-5; 9 nucleotides line up with TRBD1. Germline lookup yields CDR1 DFQATT and CDR2 SNEGSKA (reference sequence). V dropped 3 bases and J dropped 7; count of bases not matched to a gene: 10. CDR3 size: 15 residues. CDR3 coding DNA: TGCAGTGCTAGTATAAAGGGACAGGGAGGCCAGCCCCAGCATTTT. Its protein is CSASIKGQGGQPQHF.

This rearrangement joins TRBV20-1 to TRBJ2-1, with TRBD1 as a possible D gene (5 bases). This CDR3 is 13 amino acids long. Trimming stripped 0 bases from V and 2 bases from J, with 5 bases between. Germline lookup yields CDR1 DFQATT and CDR2 SNEGSKA (reference sequence). CDR3 nucleotide sequence: TGCAGTGCTAGAGAGGGGCCCTACAATGAGCAGTTCTTC. Translation: CSAREGPYNEQFF.

The gene calls are TRBV5-1 and TRBJ2-5; 9 bases fit TRBD2. V dropped 0 bases and J dropped 1; count of bases not matched to a gene: 7. Germline-derived CDR1 and CDR2 are SGHRS and YFSETQ. This CDR3 comprises 17 residues. The CDR3 protein is CASSLARGSGGQETQYF. The CDR3 DNA reads as TGCGCCAGCAGCTTGGCCCGCGGTAGCGGGGGCCAAGAGACCCAGTACTTC.

This clonotype was observed a handful of times. The gene calls are TRBV7-8 and TRBJ2-5; D is unresolved. In germline, CDR1 is SGHVS, CDR2 FQNEAQ. This CDR3 is 15 amino acids long. V lost 4 bases, J lost 2 bases, and 14 bases lay in between. Here the CDR3 reads CASSSSRLVQETQYF. CDR3 nucleotides: TGTGCCAGCAGCTCGAGCCGACTGGTTCAAGAGACCCAGTACTTC.

V is TRBV20-1 and J is TRBJ2-7, with D perhaps matching TRBD1 (7 bases). Per germline, CDR1 DFQATT and CDR2 SNEGSKA (reference sequence). V was pared by 6 bases and J by 3 bases, with 15 bases between. This CDR3 has 13 residues. Written as DNA, the CDR3 is TGCAGTGCGGGAGGACAGGCCCTCTACGAGCAGTACTTC. Amino acid sequence: CSAGGQALYEQYF.

This clonotype was detected only a few times. CDR3 amino acids: CASSYSSPPETQYF. CDR3 DNA: TGTGCCAGCAGTTACTCGAGTCCCCCAGAGACCCAGTACTTC. V usage is TRBV6-2 or TRBV6-3 and J usage is TRBJ2-5; D unresolved. V lost 0 bases and J 4 bases, leaving 9 bases between the germline ends. The CDR3 has 14 residues. The germline gives CDR1 MNHEY, CDR2 SVGEGT.

This clonotype was recorded a few times. The rearrangement uses TRBV5-1 and TRBJ2-1, with 10 bases that match TRBD2. The CDR3 consists of 17 residues. Germline lookup yields CDR1 SGHRS and CDR2 YFSETQ. Unmatched junction bases numbered 5, after V lost 2 bases and J lost 0 bases. The CDR3 sequence: CASSFGLAVLSYNEQFF. The DNA for the CDR3 is TGCGCCAGCAGCTTCGGACTAGCGGTTCTCTCCTACAATGAGCAGTTCTTC.

The sample holds a few counts of this clonotype. The chain combines TRBV6-2 or TRBV6-3 with TRBJ1-6, with 9 bases that match TRBD1. J was trimmed by 6 bases and V by 6 bases; bases with no gene match: 15. Per the germline V gene, CDR1 is MNHEY and CDR2 is SVGEGT. The CDR3 spans 18 residues. This CDR3 is CASSYTGTGREANSPLHF. For the CDR3, the DNA is TGTGCCAGCAGCTATACCGGGACAGGGAGAGAGGCTAATTCACCCCTCCACTTT.